This is a list of T cell receptor beta chains from one sample in a study of post-analysis software for immune sequencing data. TCRdb reprocessed the PCR reads via MiXCR and lists one record per CDR3 protein. This table holds under 650,000 distinct CDR3 sequences, around 40% found once. The sample taken for sequencing was blood. These receptor sequences come from a girl aged 5-17 years with multiple sclerosis. Each CDR3 is given with its conserved first and last residue. The D gene is left open where the match is weak. The size of a clone is reported for some rows only, either as once, few or many, or as a class for expanded clones.

D,V,J,size,DNA,CDR3
TRBD1,TRBV2,TRBJ1-1,NA,TGTGCCAGCAGGAAGGGACAGGTGAACACTGAAGCTTTCTTT,CASRKGQVNTEAFF
NA,TRBV29-1,TRBJ2-5,NA,TGCAGCGTTGGCGGGAAGACCCAGTACTTC,CSVGGKTQYF
NA,TRBV11-2,TRBJ1-2,NA,TGTGCCAGCAGCAAGATAGGTAGCGGTATGCCCTATGACTACACCTTC,CASSKIGSGMPYDYTF
NA,TRBV20-1,TRBJ2-1,few,TGCAGTGTTGGACAGACCTACAATGAGCAGTTCTTC,CSVGQTYNEQFF
TRBD2,TRBV12-3/TRBV12-4,TRBJ2-3,NA,TGTGCCAGCAGTGAAGCGGGGGTCTTCACAGATACGCAGTATTTT,CASSEAGVFTDTQYF
NA,TRBV12-3/TRBV12-4,TRBJ2-7,few,TGTGCCAGCAGTTTCACTAGGGGAGGCGAGCAGTACTTC,CASSFTRGGEQYF
TRBD2,TRBV12-3/TRBV12-4,TRBJ2-7,NA,TGTGCCAGCAGTTTAAGTGGGAGGGCCCCCTACGAGCAGTACTTC,CASSLSGRAPYEQYF
NA,TRBV6-2/TRBV6-3,TRBJ1-2,NA,TGTGCCAGCAGTTCACAGTACAACTATGGCTACACCTTC,CASSSQYNYGYTF
NA,TRBV5-1,TRBJ1-4,NA,TGCGCCAGCAGCACGGACGGGGTTACTAATGAAAAACTGTTTTTT,CASSTDGVTNEKLFF
NA,TRBV7-2,TRBJ2-4,NA,TGTGCCAGCAGCTTAGCCGCCCAGGGGACGGTCAAAAACATTCAGTACTTC,CASSLAAQGTVKNIQYF
TRBD1,TRBV4-1,TRBJ1-2,NA,TGCGCCAGCAGCCCCTGGGGAGGGGACAGGGGCTCTGGTGGCCACACCTTC,CASSPWGGDRGSGGHTF
TRBD2,TRBV29-1,TRBJ2-3,NA,TGCAGCGTTCCTAAGGGACTAGCGGCGGCGGATACGCAGTATTTT,CSVPKGLAAADTQYF
TRBD1,TRBV5-5,TRBJ1-5,NA,TGTGCCAGCAGCTCCGGACAGGGGGTAAATCAGCCCCAGCATTTT,CASSSGQGVNQPQHF
NA,TRBV6-5,TRBJ1-1,few,TGTGCCAGCAGTTACTCTGCCGCGGGGAACACTGAAGCTTTCTTT,CASSYSAAGNTEAFF
NA,TRBV5-1,TRBJ1-2,NA,TGCGCCAGCAGCAAGGACAGAGCTAACTATGGCTACACCTTC,CASSKDRANYGYTF
NA,TRBV20-1,TRBJ1-2,few,TGCAGTGCTAGAGATCTCGGCTATGGCTACACCTTC,CSARDLGYGYTF
TRBD2,TRBV5-1,TRBJ2-3,NA,TGCGCCAGCAGCTCAGGACTAGCGGGACTCCGGGATACGCAGTATTTT,CASSSGLAGLRDTQYF
NA,TRBV20-1,TRBJ1-4,few,TGCAGTGCCTTAGGGGGAACTAATGAAAAACTGTTTTTT,CSALGGTNEKLFF
TRBD1,TRBV15,TRBJ1-2,NA,TGTGCCACCAAACAGGGGACAGGGCCCAACTATTTTAACTATGGCTACACCTTC,CATKQGTGPNYFNYGYTF
NA,TRBV5-1,TRBJ1-5,NA,TGCGCCAGCAGCATGGACAGTTCTAGCAATCAGCCCCAGCATTTT,CASSMDSSSNQPQHF
TRBD2,TRBV11-2,TRBJ2-1,few,TGTGCCTCTATCGGGGGGGGGTATGGGAATGAGCAGTTCTTC,CASIGGGYGNEQFF